The source of this TCR beta chain is a study of shared clonotypes between healthy human individuals. Notes on this clone: Antigen unknown.

Overall study results and limits: Rarefaction showed sorted-subset sequencing was incomplete despite large depth. Memory subsets had estimated richness that was generally smaller than that of naive subsets. With few donors, the genetic and exposure-history diversity represented was limited.

The V gene end was trimmed by 11 bases and the J gene end by 3 bases; junction bases not matched to a gene: 6. The V gene's germline CDR1 is ENHRY and CDR2 SYGVKD. This CDR3 is built from 12 residues. Here immunoSEQ multiplex PCR was the method, and the copy in TCRdb shows in-frame clones only, minus some. The table lists under 1,900,000 clones, approximately 98.5% of them singletons. The rearrangement uses TRBV10-3 and TRBJ2-7; TRBD1 aligns across 8 bases. This receptor was obtained from a man aged 30 to 39 in good health. The sample consisted of naive CD4+ T cells sorted from blood. Subset of the sample: CD45RA+ positively selected. CDR3 amino acids: CAVRDRYYEQYF. The CDR3 nucleotides are TGTGCCGTTCGGGACAGGTACTACGAGCAGTACTTC.